These T cell receptor beta chains were read from a single sample in a study of T cell changes during pregnancy in multiple sclerosis. This table comes from immunoSEQ multiplex PCR, and its TCRdb copy is limited to in-frame clones, with some not included. The sample lists some 70,000 clones, around 90% occurring once. The specimen was CD8+ T cells from peripheral blood mononuclear cells, collected before pregnancy. The receptors stem from a female donor with multiple sclerosis, enrolled in a pregnancy study. Both conserved end residues are part of each CDR3. D genes are given only for firm matches. Expanded clones get a size class; other rows say once, few or many, or leave the size out.

size,V,J,D,DNA,CDR3
NA,TRBV7-9,TRBJ2-7,NA,TGTGCCAGCAGCCCCGCGTTGGGGCAGTGGAGCTCCTACGAGCAGTACTTC,CASSPALGQWSSYEQYF
NA,TRBV9,TRBJ2-3,NA,TGTGCCAGCAGCGTAGAAGGGGGAGGGGATACGCAGTATTTT,CASSVEGGGDTQYF
once,TRBV6-5,TRBJ2-1,NA,TGTGCCAGCAGTTACTCCCCCAACAATGAGCAGTTCTTC,CASSYSPNNEQFF
NA,TRBV10-2,TRBJ2-5,NA,TGCGCCAGCAGTGAGCTCCAGGGTGGCCCAGAGACCCAGTACTTC,CASSELQGGPETQYF
NA,TRBV9,TRBJ1-2,TRBD1,TGTGCCAGCAGCGAGGGGCAGGGGGCTTATGGCTACACCTTC,CASSEGQGAYGYTF
NA,TRBV27,TRBJ2-1,TRBD1,TGTGCCAGCAGTCTCACAGGGGGCAGTGAGCAGTTCTTC,CASSLTGGSEQFF
NA,TRBV5-1,TRBJ1-1,NA,TGCGCCAGCAGCCCCTCGTTGGGCCCACATGAAGCTTTCTTT,CASSPSLGPHEAFF
NA,TRBV14,TRBJ2-7,NA,TGTGCCAGCAGCCACAGGACTTATTACGAGCAGTACTTC,CASSHRTYYEQYF
NA,TRBV27,TRBJ2-2,NA,TGTGCCAGCAGTTTGGAGTTGAACACCGGGGAGCTGTTTTTT,CASSLELNTGELFF
NA,TRBV5-1,TRBJ2-3,TRBD2,TGCGCCAGCAGCTATAGCGGGGGGGACACAGATACGCAGTATTTT,CASSYSGGDTDTQYF
NA,TRBV20-1,TRBJ1-2,NA,TGCAGTGCTAGAGATCCGGGGGGGGACTTATTC,CSARDPGGDLF
NA,TRBV30,TRBJ2-2,NA,TGTGCCTGGAAGGAGGGCCCCGGGGAGCTGTTTTTT,CAWKEGPGELFF
NA,TRBV4-1,TRBJ2-6,NA,TGCGCCAGCAGCCAAGGTATGGGGGGTTCTGGGGCCAACGTCCTGACTTTC,CASSQGMGGSGANVLTF
NA,TRBV11-2,TRBJ1-2,NA,TGTGCCAGCAGATCGGACGGACACTTTTATGGCTACACCTTC,CASRSDGHFYGYTF
NA,TRBV6-1,TRBJ1-2,TRBD1,TGTGCCACCCAGTCGGGGCAGGGGGAGTCCTATGGCTACACCTTC,CATQSGQGESYGYTF
NA,TRBV5-6,TRBJ2-7,NA,TGTGCCAGCAGCTCTAGTATCGAGCAGTACTTC,CASSSSIEQYF
NA,TRBV7-6,TRBJ2-1,TRBD2,TGTGCCAGCAGCTTTCCCCAGCTAGCGGGGGTCAATGAGCAGTTCTTC,CASSFPQLAGVNEQFF
NA,TRBV28,TRBJ1-5,TRBD1,TGTGCCAGCAGTTTTCGACAGGGGGCTCAGCCCCAGCATTTT,CASSFRQGAQPQHF
NA,TRBV19,TRBJ2-1,TRBD1,TGTGCCAGTACGGGACAGGGCGATGAGCAGTTCTTC,CASTGQGDEQFF
NA,TRBV27,TRBJ2-2,NA,TGTGCCAGCAGTACCCCGACAGCCACCGGGGAGCTGTTTTTT,CASSTPTATGELFF
NA,TRBV7-9,TRBJ1-2,TRBD1,TGTGCCAGCAGCTCGGGACAGGCCAACTATGGCTACACCTTC,CASSSGQANYGYTF
NA,TRBV7-9,TRBJ1-1,NA,TGTGCCAGCAGCCCCCCCAGAGGGCAGCCCTTTGAAGCTTTCTTT,CASSPPRGQPFEAFF
NA,TRBV29-1,TRBJ2-7,NA,TGCAGCGTTGAAGAAGAGAACTCCTACGAGCAGTACTTC,CSVEEENSYEQYF
NA,TRBV19,TRBJ1-1,NA,TGTGCCAGTAGTATCATCGGGGAGGCTGAGGCTTGGACTGAAGCTTTCTTT,CASSIIGEAEAWTEAFF
NA,TRBV7-3,TRBJ2-1,TRBD2,TGTGCCAGCAGCCCTCGGACTAGCGGGGGGTACAATGAGCAGTTCTTC,CASSPRTSGGYNEQFF
NA,TRBV6-1,TRBJ2-3,TRBD2,TGTGCCAGCAGTGAAGCCCGGGGAGGGGCAGATACGCAGTATTTT,CASSEARGGADTQYF
NA,TRBV4-1,TRBJ1-5,TRBD1,TGCGCCAGCAGCCAAGTCGGACAGGATAGCAATCAGCCCCAGCATTTT,CASSQVGQDSNQPQHF
NA,TRBV6-5,TRBJ2-7,TRBD2,TGTGCCAGCAGTTACGGGGAGCGGGGGTACGAGCAGTACTTC,CASSYGERGYEQYF
once,TRBV9,TRBJ2-7,NA,TGTGCCAGCAGCGTGAGCCCTTTGGGCACCTACGAGCAGTACTTC,CASSVSPLGTYEQYF
NA,TRBV2,TRBJ1-6,TRBD1,TGTGCCAGCAGGCTAACAGGGGGCGGCGATTCACCCCTCCACTTT,CASRLTGGGDSPLHF